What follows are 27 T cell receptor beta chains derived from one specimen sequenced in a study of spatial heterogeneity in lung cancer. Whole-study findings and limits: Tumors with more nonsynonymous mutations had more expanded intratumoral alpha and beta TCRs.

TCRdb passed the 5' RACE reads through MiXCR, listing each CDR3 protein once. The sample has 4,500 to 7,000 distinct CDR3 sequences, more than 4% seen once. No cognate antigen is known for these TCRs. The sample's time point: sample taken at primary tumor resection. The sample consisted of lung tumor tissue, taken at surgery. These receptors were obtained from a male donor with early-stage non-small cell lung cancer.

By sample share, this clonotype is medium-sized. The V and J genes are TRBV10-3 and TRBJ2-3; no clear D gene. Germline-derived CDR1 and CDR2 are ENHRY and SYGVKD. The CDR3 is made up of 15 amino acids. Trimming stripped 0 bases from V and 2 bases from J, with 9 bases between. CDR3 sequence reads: CAISESILSTDTQYF. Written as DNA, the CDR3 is TGTGCCATCAGTGAGTCGATTCTTTCCACAGATACGCAGTATTTT.

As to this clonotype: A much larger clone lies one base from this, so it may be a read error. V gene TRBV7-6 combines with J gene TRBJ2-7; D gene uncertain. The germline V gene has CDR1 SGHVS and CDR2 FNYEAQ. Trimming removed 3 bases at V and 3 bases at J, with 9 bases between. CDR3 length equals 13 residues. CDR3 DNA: TGTGCCAGCAGCTTTCGCCAACGCTACGAGCAGTACTTC. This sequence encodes CASSFRQRYEQYF.

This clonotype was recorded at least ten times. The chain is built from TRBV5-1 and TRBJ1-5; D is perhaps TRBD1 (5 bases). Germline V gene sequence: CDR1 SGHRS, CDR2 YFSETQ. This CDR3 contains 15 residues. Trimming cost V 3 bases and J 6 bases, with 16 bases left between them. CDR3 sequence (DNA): TGCGCCAGCAGCTCGGATACAGGAGGGAGTCAGCCCCAGCATTTT. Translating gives CASSSDTGGSQPQHF.

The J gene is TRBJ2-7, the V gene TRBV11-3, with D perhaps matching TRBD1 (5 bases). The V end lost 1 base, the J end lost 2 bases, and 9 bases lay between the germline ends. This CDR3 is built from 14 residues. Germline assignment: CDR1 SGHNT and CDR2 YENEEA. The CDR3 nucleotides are TGTGCCAGCAGCTTAGTGGGGCCAACCTACGAGCAGTACTTC. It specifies CASSLVGPTYEQYF. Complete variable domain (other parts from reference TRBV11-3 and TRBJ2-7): EAGVVQSPRYKIIEKKQPVAFWCNPISGHNTLYWYLQNLGQGPELLIRYENEEAVDDSQLPKDRFSAERLKGVDSTLKIQPAELGDSAVYLCASSLVGPTYEQYFGPGTRLTVT.

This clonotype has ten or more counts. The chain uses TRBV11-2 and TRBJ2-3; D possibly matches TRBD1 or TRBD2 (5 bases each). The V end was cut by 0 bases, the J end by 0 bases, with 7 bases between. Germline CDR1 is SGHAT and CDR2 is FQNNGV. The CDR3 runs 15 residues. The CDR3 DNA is TGTGCCAGCAGCTTAGATGGGGACAGCACAGATACGCAGTATTTT. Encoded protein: CASSLDGDSTDTQYF.

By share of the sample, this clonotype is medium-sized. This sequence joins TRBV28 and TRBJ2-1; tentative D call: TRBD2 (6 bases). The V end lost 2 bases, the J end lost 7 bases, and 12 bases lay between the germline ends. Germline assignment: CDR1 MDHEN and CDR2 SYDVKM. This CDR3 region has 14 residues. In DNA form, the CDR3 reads TGTGCCAGCAGTTTAACGGGAGTGGGTAATGAGCAGTTCTTC. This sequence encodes CASSLTGVGNEQFF. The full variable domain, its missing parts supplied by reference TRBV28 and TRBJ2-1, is DVKVTQSSRYLVKRTGEKVFLECVQDMDHENMFWYRQDPGLGLRLIYFSYDVKMKEKGDIPEGYSVSREKKERFSLILESASTNQTSMYLCASSLTGVGNEQFFGPGTRLTVL.

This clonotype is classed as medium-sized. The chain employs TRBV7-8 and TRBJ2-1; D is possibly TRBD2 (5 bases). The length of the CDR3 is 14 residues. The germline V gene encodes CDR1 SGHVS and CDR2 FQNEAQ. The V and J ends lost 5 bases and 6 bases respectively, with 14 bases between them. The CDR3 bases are TGTGCCAGCAGCATACAGACGGGAACCAATGAGCAGTTCTTC. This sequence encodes CASSIQTGTNEQFF.

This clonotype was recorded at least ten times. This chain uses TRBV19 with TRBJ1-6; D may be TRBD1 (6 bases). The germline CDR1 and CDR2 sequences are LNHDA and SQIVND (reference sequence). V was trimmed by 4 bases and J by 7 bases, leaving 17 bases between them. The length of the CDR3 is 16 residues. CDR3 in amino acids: CASSNQGLRLNSPLHF. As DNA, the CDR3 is TGTGCCAGTAGTAACCAGGGGCTACGGCTGAATTCACCCCTCCACTTT.

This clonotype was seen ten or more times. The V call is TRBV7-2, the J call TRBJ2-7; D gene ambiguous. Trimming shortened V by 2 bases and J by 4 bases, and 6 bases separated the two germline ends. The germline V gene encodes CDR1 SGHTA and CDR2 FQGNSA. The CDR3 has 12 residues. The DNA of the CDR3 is TGTGCCAGCAGCTTAAGTAGGTACGAGCAGTACTTC. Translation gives CASSLSRYEQYF.

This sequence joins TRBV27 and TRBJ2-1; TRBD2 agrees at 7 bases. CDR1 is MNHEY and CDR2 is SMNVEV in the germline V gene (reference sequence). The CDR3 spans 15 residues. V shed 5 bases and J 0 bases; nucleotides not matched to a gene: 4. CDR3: CASSPQRGSYNEQFF. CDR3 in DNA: TGTGCCAGCAGTCCGCAGCGGGGCTCCTACAATGAGCAGTTCTTC.

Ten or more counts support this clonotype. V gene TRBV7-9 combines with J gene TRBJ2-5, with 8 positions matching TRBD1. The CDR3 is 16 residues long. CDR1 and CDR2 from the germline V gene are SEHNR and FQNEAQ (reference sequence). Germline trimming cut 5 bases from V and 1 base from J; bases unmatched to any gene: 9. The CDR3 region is CASSTRQGTSQETQYF. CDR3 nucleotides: TGTGCCAGCAGCACTCGACAGGGGACAAGCCAAGAGACCCAGTACTTC.

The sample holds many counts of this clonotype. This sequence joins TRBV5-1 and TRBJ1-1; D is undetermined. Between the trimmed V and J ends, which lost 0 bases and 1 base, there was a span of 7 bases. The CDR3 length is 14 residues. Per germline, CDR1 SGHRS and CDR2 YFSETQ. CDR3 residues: CASSLAFENTEAFF. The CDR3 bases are TGCGCCAGCAGCTTGGCCTTTGAGAACACTGAAGCTTTCTTT.

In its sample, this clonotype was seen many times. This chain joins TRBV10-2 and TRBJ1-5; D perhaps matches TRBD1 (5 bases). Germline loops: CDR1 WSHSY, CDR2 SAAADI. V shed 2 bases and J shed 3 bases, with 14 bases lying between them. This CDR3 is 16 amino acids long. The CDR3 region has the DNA TGCGCCAGCAGTGAGAGGGGCGGAGGGGCCAATCAGCCCCAGCATTTT. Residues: CASSERGGGANQPQHF.

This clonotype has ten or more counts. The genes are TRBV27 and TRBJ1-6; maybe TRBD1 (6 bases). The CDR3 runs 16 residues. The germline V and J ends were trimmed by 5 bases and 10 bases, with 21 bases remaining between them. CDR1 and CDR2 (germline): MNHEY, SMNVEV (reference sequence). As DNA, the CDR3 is TGTGCCAGCAGTCCAATCGGTGGCAGGGGCGGCTCACCCCTCCACTTT. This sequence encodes CASSPIGGRGGSPLHF.

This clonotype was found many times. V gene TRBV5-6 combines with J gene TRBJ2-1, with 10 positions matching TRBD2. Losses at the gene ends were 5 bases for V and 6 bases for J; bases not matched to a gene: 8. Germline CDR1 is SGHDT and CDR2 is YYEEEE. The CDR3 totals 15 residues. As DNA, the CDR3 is TGTGCCAGCAGTCCAGCGGGGGGGCAAGGCAATGAGCAGTTCTTC. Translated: CASSPAGGQGNEQFF. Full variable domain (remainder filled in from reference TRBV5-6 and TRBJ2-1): DAGVTQSPTHLIKTRGQQVTLRCSPKSGHDTVSWYQQALGQGPQFIFQYYEEEERQRGNFPDRFSGHQFPNYSSELNVNALLLGDSALYLCASSPAGGQGNEQFFGPGTRLTVL.

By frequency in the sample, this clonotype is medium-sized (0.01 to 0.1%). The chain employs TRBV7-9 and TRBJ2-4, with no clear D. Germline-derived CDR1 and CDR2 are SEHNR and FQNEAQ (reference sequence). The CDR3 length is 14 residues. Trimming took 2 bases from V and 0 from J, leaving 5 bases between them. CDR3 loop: CASSLMIAKNIQYF. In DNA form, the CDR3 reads TGTGCCAGCAGCTTAATGATAGCCAAAAACATTCAGTACTTC.

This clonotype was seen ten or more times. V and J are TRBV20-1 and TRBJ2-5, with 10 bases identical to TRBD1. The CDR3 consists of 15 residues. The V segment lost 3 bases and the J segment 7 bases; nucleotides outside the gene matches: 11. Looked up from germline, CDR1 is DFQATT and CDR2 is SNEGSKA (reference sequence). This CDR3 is CSARERTGGRATQYF. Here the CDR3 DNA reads TGCAGTGCTAGGGAACGGACAGGGGGTAGGGCGACCCAGTACTTC.

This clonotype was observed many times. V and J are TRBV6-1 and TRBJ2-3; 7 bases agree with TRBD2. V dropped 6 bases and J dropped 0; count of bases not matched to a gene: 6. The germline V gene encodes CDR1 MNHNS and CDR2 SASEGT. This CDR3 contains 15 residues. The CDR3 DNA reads TGTGCCAGCAGCGGGGGAGGGATGAGCACAGATACGCAGTATTTT. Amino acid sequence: CASSGGGMSTDTQYF.

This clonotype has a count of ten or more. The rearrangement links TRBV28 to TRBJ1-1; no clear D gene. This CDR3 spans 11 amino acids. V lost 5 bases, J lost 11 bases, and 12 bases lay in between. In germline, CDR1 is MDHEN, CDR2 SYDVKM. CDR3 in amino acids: CASSTAIRAFF. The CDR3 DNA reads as TGTGCCAGCAGTACCGCTATCCGGGCTTTCTTT.

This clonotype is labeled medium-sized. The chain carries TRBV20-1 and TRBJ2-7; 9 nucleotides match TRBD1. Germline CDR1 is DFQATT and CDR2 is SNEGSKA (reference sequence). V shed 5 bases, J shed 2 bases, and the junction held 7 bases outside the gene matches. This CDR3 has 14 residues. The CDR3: CSASPGQGTYEQYF. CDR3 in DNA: TGCAGTGCTTCGCCGGGACAGGGAACCTACGAGCAGTACTTC.

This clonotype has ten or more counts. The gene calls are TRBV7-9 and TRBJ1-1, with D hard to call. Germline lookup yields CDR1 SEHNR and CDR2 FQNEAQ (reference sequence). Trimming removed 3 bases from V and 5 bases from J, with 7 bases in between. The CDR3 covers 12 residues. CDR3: CASSFGRTEAFF. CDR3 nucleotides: TGTGCCAGCAGCTTTGGCAGGACTGAAGCTTTCTTT.

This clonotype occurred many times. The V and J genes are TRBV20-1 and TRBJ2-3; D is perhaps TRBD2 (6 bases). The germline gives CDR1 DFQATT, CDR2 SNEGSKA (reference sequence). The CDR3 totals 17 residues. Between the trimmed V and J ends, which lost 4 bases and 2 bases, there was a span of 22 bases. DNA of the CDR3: TGCAGTGCTAAAGCCTTCATGGCGGGACGGTTCACAGATACGCAGTATTTT. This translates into CSAKAFMAGRFTDTQYF.

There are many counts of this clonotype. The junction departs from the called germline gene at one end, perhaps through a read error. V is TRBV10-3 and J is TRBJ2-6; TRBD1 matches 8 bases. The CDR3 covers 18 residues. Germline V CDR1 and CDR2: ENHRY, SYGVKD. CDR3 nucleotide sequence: TGTGCCATCGGTGACTCCGGGACAGGAAGGTCTGGGGCCAACGTCCTGACTTTC. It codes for CAIGDSGTGRSGANVLTF.

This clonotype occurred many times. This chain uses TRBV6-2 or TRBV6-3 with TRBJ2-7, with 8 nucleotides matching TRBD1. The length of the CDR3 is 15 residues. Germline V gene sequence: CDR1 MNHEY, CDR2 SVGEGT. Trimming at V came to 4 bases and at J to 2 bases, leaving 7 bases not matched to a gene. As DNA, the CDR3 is TGTGCCAGCAGTTGGCCCGGGACAGGAACCTACGAGCAGTACTTC. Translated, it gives CASSWPGTGTYEQYF.

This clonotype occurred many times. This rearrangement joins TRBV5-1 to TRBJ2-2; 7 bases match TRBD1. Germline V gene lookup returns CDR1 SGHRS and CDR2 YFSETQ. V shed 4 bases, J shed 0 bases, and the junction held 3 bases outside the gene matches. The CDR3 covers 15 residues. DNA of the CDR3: TGCGCCAGCAGCCCCGACAGGGCGAACACCGGGGAGCTGTTTTTT. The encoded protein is CASSPDRANTGELFF.

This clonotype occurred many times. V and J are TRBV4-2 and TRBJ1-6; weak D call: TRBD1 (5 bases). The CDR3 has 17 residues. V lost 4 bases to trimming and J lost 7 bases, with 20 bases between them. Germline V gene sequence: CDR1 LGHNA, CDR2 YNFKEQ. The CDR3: CASSRQQLGGTNSPLHF. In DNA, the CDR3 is TGTGCCAGCAGCCGACAGCAGTTGGGGGGGACCAATTCACCCCTCCACTTT.

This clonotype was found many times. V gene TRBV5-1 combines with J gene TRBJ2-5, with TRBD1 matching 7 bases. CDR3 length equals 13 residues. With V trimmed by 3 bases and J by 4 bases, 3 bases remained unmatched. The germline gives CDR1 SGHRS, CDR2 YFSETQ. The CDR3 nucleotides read TGCGCCAGCAGCTCCCGGGACAGAGAGACCCAGTACTTC. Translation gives CASSSRDRETQYF.